This TCR beta chain emerged from a study of blood T cell repertoires in COVID-19. Across the whole study: Samples taken during acute and convalescent COVID-19 were collected in the United States, Italy and Spain.

One Seattle source followed patients from active infection through their disease course. CDR3 size: 14 residues. From germline, CDR1 is MDHEN and CDR2 SYDVKM. V lost 7 bases, J lost 9 bases, and 18 bases lay in between. Authors' processing steps: Using reference gene primer amplification, nucleated cell counts were estimated. Generated by immunoSEQ multiplex PCR, the TCRdb table keeps only in-frame clones and is missing some. The V and J calls and clone size come from that table; D and trimming were worked out from the DNA. The sample carries about 300,000 clones, roughly 83% recorded once. Sequencing was done on a sample of peripheral blood. The V gene is TRBV28, the J gene TRBJ1-4, with no clear D. The sequence derives from a human donor with COVID-19, enrolled during active disease. The donor label of this sample is uncertain. As DNA, the CDR3 is TGTGCCAGCACCGGCCCCCGGGCGGGTAAAAAACTGTTTTTT. Amino acid sequence: CASTGPRAGKKLFF.